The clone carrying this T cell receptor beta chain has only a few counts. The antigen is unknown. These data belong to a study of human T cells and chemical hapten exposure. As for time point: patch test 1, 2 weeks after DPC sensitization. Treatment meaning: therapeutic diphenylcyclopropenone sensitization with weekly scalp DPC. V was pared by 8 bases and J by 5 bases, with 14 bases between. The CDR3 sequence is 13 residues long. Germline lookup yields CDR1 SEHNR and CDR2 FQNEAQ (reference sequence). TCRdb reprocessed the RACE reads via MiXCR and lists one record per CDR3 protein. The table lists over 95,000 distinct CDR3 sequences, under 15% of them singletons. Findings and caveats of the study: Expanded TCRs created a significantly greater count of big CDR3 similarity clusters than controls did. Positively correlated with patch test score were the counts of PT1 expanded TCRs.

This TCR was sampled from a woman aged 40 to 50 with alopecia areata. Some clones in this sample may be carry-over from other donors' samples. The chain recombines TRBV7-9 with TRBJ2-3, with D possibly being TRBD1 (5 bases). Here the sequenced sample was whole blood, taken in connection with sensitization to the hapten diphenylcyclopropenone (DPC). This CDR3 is CASRPWTQDTQYF. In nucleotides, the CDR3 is TGTGCCAGCCGCCCCTGGACACAAGATACGCAGTATTTT.